This is a list of T cell receptor beta chains from one sample in a study of blood T cell repertoires in COVID-19. Assay used: immunoSEQ multiplex PCR; TCRdb lists only in-frame clones, some missing. The sample has over 100,000 clones; approximately 84% are singletons. The sequencing input was peripheral blood. The receptors come from a middle-aged man with acute or convalescent COVID-19. The CDR3 runs from the conserved cysteine through the conserved F or W. D genes are given only for firm matches. The size field is filled for only some rows; it gives once, few, many or a size class.

>-|-|TRBV19|TRBJ2-3
CASSIKVLRRASTDTQYF
TGTGCCAGTAGTATTAAAGTCCTCAGGAGGGCAAGCACAGATACGCAGTATTTT
>-|-|TRBV7-3|TRBJ2-3
CASSPGPRDTQYF
TGTGCCAGCAGCCCGGGTCCGCGAGATACGCAGTATTTT
>-|-|TRBV21-1|TRBJ2-7
CASSTRDRGLEQYF
TGTGCCAGCAGCACCCGGGACAGGGGGCTAGAGCAGTACTTC
>few|-|TRBV6-5|TRBJ1-6
CASGALGNSPLHF
TGTGCCAGCGGGGCCTTAGGGAATTCACCCCTCCACTTT
>-|-|TRBV18|TRBJ1-2
CASSPSTRNYGYTF
TGTGCCAGCTCACCTTCGACTCGTAACTATGGCTACACCTTC
>-|TRBD2|TRBV9|TRBJ2-1
CASSVAGLAGGSSYNEQFF
TGTGCCAGCAGCGTAGCTGGACTAGCGGGAGGAAGCTCCTACAATGAGCAGTTCTTC
>-|TRBD1|TRBV19|TRBJ1-2
CASSLGQDRNYGYTF
TGTGCCAGTAGTTTGGGGCAGGACAGGAACTATGGCTACACCTTC
>-|TRBD2|TRBV6-5|TRBJ2-7
CASSSLGGYEQYF
TGTGCCAGCAGTTCCCTGGGAGGGTACGAGCAGTACTTC
>-|-|TRBV5-8|TRBJ2-3
CASAAGSDLSTDTQYF
TGTGCCAGCGCTGCGGGGTCCGACCTTAGCACAGATACGCAGTATTTT
>-|TRBD1|TRBV6-5|TRBJ2-7
CASQGQMMGEQYF
TGTGCCAGCCAGGGACAGATGATGGGCGAGCAGTACTTC
>once|-|TRBV5-1|TRBJ2-2
CASSFSGGNTGELFF
TGCGCCAGCAGCTTTTCCGGGGGGAACACCGGGGAGCTGTTTTTT
>-|-|TRBV15|TRBJ1-4
CATSRQASYEKLFF
TGTGCCACCAGCCGTCAAGCCTCTTATGAAAAACTGTTTTTT
>-|-|TRBV19|TRBJ2-5
CASSRDSLQETQYF
TGTGCCAGTTCCCGAGACAGCCTCCAAGAGACCCAGTACTTC
>-|-|TRBV24-1|TRBJ2-1
CATSPGPTYNEQFF
TGTGCCACCAGCCCGGGTCCCACCTACAATGAGCAGTTCTTC